Following are 16 T cell receptor beta chains from one sample sequenced in a study of blood T cell repertoires in COVID-19. This table comes from immunoSEQ multiplex PCR, and its TCRdb copy is limited to in-frame clones, with some not included. The table shows a few hundred thousand clones, with more than 85% occurring only once. Input material: PBMCs or T cells enriched from blood (not recorded which). Source of these receptors: a woman in her 30s who had recovered from COVID-19.

This clone was found a few times. The V gene is TRBV19, the J gene TRBJ1-2; 9 bases fit TRBD1. From germline, CDR1 is LNHDA and CDR2 SQIVND (reference sequence). Trimming removed 5 bases from V and 2 bases from J; junction bases left unmatched: 9. CDR3 length: 16 residues. CDR3: CASSVSGTGKNYGYTF. CDR3 DNA sequence: TGTGCCAGTAGTGTCTCAGGGACAGGGAAGAACTATGGCTACACCTTC.

This chain uses TRBV7-2 with TRBJ2-5; weak D call: TRBD1 (6 bases). CDR3 length: 15 residues. Looked up from germline, CDR1 is SGHTA and CDR2 is FQGNSA. The V and J ends lost 4 bases and 5 bases respectively, with 17 bases between them. CDR3 loop: CASSSRLYQGETQYF. The CDR3 DNA reads TGTGCCAGCAGCTCACGTCTGTACCAGGGGGAGACCCAGTACTTC.

The chain couples TRBV7-3 to TRBJ2-1; 13 bases align to TRBD2. CDR1 is SGHTA and CDR2 is FQGTGA in the germline V gene. This CDR3 has 15 residues. V lost 5 bases, J lost 9 bases, and 7 bases stayed unmatched. The CDR3 reads CASSLTSGGASEQFF. The CDR3 nucleotides read TGTGCCAGCAGCCTTACTAGCGGGGGGGCCTCTGAGCAGTTCTTC.

Only a few counts were recorded for this clone. This sequence joins TRBV4-1 and TRBJ2-7, with a possible D match to TRBD1 (6 bases). CDR3 size: 17 residues. Trimming left V 0 bases short and J 3 bases short, with 18 bases between. Germline values: CDR1 MGHRA, CDR2 YSYEKL. The CDR3 loop reads CASSQDIDRSPLYEQYF. The CDR3 coding sequence is TGCGCCAGCAGCCAAGATATCGACAGGTCACCCCTCTACGAGCAGTACTTC.

This rearrangement joins TRBV19 to TRBJ2-7, with TRBD2 as a possible D gene (6 bases). The germline V gene encodes CDR1 LNHDA and CDR2 SQIVND (reference sequence). This CDR3 is built from 11 residues. The germline V and J ends were trimmed by 7 bases and 7 bases, with 11 bases remaining between them. The CDR3 coding sequence is TGTGCCAGTACGGGTGCGGGGGAGCAGTACTTC. This sequence encodes CASTGAGEQYF.

The genes are TRBV7-6 and TRBJ1-6; the D gene is possibly TRBD1 (5 bases). Trimming left V 1 base short and J 13 bases short, with 14 bases between. The CDR3 runs 14 residues. Germline assignment: CDR1 SGHVS and CDR2 FNYEAQ. The CDR3 region has the DNA TGTGCCAGCAGCTTAGATGGGACTACGGGGCCCCTCCACTTT. Encoded protein: CASSLDGTTGPLHF.

The CDR3 nucleotides read TGTGCCAGCAGTCGAGGGGACAGGCCTAATCAGCCCCAGCATTTT. It codes for CASSRGDRPNQPQHF. The gene calls are TRBV6-5 and TRBJ1-5; 8 bases are shared with TRBD1. The CDR3 spans 15 residues. The ends lost 5 bases at V and 4 bases at J; junction bases unmatched: 7. CDR1 is MNHEY, CDR2 SVGAGI, per germline.

This clone was detected only a few times. The genes are TRBV12-3 or TRBV12-4 and TRBJ2-7, with 7 bases aligning to TRBD1. With V trimmed by 3 bases and J by 2 bases, 1 base remained unmatched. The CDR3 sequence is 13 residues long. For the CDR3, the DNA is TGTGCCAGCAGTTTCGGGACAGCCTACGAGCAGTACTTC. This codes for CASSFGTAYEQYF.

The chain uses TRBV28 and TRBJ1-5; TRBD1 is a possible D gene (6 bases). There are 15 residues in the CDR3. V was shortened by 4 bases and J by 0 bases, with 10 bases between the two germline ends. Germline CDR1 and CDR2: MDHEN and SYDVKM. The CDR3 loop reads CASSYPGASNQPQHF. CDR3 DNA sequence: TGTGCCAGCAGTTACCCAGGGGCTAGCAATCAGCCCCAGCATTTT.

The CDR3 spells CSASQQGNTEAFF. The CDR3 nucleotides are TGCAGTGCTAGTCAACAGGGTAACACTGAAGCTTTCTTT. This chain joins TRBV20-1 and TRBJ1-1, with D perhaps TRBD1 (6 bases). Trimming cost V 3 bases and J 2 bases, with 10 bases left between them. The CDR3 totals 13 residues. Germline V gene lookup returns CDR1 DFQATT and CDR2 SNEGSKA (reference sequence).

This clone came up once. This sequence joins TRBV7-2 and TRBJ2-7; 9 nucleotides match TRBD1. The V gene's germline CDR1 is SGHTA and CDR2 FQGNSA. The trim removed 4 bases at V and 3 bases at J, leaving 4 bases unmatched. The CDR3 loop spans 14 amino acids. Written as DNA, the CDR3 is TGTGCCAGCAGCTGGGGACAGGGTATCTACGAGCAGTACTTC. It codes for CASSWGQGIYEQYF.

The chain joins TRBV25-1 to TRBJ1-2; no clear D gene. V was shortened by 4 bases and J by 8 bases, with 11 bases between the two germline ends. From germline, CDR1 is MGHDK and CDR2 SYGVNS. There are 12 residues in the CDR3. The CDR3: CASSAPRTGYTF. The CDR3 DNA sequence: TGTGCCAGCAGTGCACCCAGAACCGGCTACACCTTC.

The V call is TRBV6-1, the J call TRBJ2-1; weak D call: TRBD1 (5 bases). The CDR3 spans 14 residues. With 2 bases removed from V and 9 bases from J, the gap between germline ends came to 14 bases. Germline V lookup: CDR1 MNHNS, CDR2 SASEGT. The CDR3 loop is CASSERGLQGEQFF. The CDR3 DNA follows: TGTGCCAGCAGTGAAAGGGGCCTCCAGGGTGAGCAGTTCTTC.

V is TRBV11-2 and J is TRBJ2-1; 10 positions agree with TRBD2. Germline CDR1 and CDR2: SGHAT and FQNNGV. The CDR3 extends over 15 amino acids. J was trimmed by 4 bases and V by 5 bases; bases with no gene match: 5. As DNA, the CDR3 is TGTGCCAGCAGCGCCGGGACTAGCGTGTACAATGAGCAGTTCTTC. Residues: CASSAGTSVYNEQFF.

This chain joins TRBV27 and TRBJ1-1; a possible D gene is TRBD1 (6 bases). The CDR3 covers 16 residues. V gave up 2 bases and J gave up 5 bases, with 18 bases separating them. Germline V gene lookup returns CDR1 MNHEY and CDR2 SMNVEV (reference sequence). CDR3 residues: CASSLHREGRGTEAFF. For the CDR3, the DNA is TGTGCCAGCAGTTTACATCGTGAGGGAAGGGGGACTGAAGCTTTCTTT.

The V and J genes are TRBV7-9 and TRBJ1-4; D is perhaps TRBD1 (6 bases). V shed 5 bases and J shed 5 bases, with 12 bases lying between them. The germline gives CDR1 SEHNR, CDR2 FQNEAQ (reference sequence). The CDR3 consists of 14 residues. CDR3 in amino acids: CASSTQGLNEKLFF. DNA of the CDR3: TGTGCCAGCAGCACACAGGGTCTCAATGAAAAACTGTTTTTT.